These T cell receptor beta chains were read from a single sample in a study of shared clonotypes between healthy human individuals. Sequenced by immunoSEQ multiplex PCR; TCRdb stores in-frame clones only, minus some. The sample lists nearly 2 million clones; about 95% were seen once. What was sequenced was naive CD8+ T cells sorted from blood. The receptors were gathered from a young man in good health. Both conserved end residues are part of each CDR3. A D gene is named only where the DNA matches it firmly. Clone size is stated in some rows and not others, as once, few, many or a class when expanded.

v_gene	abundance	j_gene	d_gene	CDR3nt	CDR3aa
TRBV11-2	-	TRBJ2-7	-	TGTGCCAGCAGCCTGGGGGGTCACGAGCAGTACTTC	CASSLGGHEQYF
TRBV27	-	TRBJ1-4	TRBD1	TGTGCCAGCAGCTATACCGGGACAGGTACTCCTAATGAAAAACTGTTTTTT	CASSYTGTGTPNEKLFF
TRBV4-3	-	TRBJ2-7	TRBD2	TGCGCCAGCAGCCAGGAGGTGACTAGCGGGAGGTACGAGCAGTACTTC	CASSQEVTSGRYEQYF
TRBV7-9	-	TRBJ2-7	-	TGTGCCAGCAGCTCCTATTCGGACTACGAGCAGTACTTC	CASSSYSDYEQYF
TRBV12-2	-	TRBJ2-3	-	TGTGCAAGTCGCTTAGTCCTAGCGGGAGTAGCAGATACGCAGTATTTT	CASRLVLAGVADTQYF
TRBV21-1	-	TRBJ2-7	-	TGTGCCAGCAGCAGCCGGGAGTCCCCCAACGAGCAGTACTTC	CASSSRESPNEQYF
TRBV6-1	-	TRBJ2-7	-	TGTGCCAGCAGCCCCGGGACGATTACCCACTACGAGCAGTACTTC	CASSPGTITHYEQYF
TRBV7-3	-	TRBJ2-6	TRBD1	TGTGCCAGCAGCGTGGGACAGGGGGCTGGGGCCAACGTCCTGACTTTC	CASSVGQGAGANVLTF
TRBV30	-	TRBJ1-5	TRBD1	TGTGCCTGGGACAGGGAGGGTGATCAGCCCCAGCATTTT	CAWDREGDQPQHF
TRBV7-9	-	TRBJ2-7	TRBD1	TGTGCCAGCAGCTTAGGGGACAGGGACGGGCTCTACGAGCAGTACTTC	CASSLGDRDGLYEQYF
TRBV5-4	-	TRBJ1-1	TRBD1	TGTGCCAGCAGCACAGGGACAGGGATGGGCACTGAAGCTTTCTTT	CASSTGTGMGTEAFF
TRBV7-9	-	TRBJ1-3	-	TGTGCCAGCAGCCCCCTCGCGGACGGTGGAAACACCATATATTTT	CASSPLADGGNTIYF
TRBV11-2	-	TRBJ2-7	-	TGTGCCAGCAGCTTAGTTGCAGGGAAGTACGAGCAGTACTTC	CASSLVAGKYEQYF
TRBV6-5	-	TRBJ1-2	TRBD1	TGTGCCAGCAGTTACACGGAGGGGACAGGATATGGCTACACCTTC	CASSYTEGTGYGYTF
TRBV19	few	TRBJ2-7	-	TGTGCCAGTAGTCCCGGGACCACCTACGAGCAGTACTTC	CASSPGTTYEQYF
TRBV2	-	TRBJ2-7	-	TGTGCCAGCGCCCGGACAGAGAACTACGAGCAGTACTTC	CASARTENYEQYF
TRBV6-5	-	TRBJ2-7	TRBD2	TGTGCCAGCAGCTCCGGACTAGCCCACGAGCAGTACTTC	CASSSGLAHEQYF
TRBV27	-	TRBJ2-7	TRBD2	TGTGCCAGCAAGGGGACTAGCGGGGGGATCGAGCAGTACTTC	CASKGTSGGIEQYF
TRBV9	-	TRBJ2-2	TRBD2	TGTGCCAGCAGCCCCGGACTAGCGGCTACCGGGGAGCTGTTTTTT	CASSPGLAATGELFF
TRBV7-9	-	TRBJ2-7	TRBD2	TGTGCCAGCAGCTACTCCGGGACTAGCGGGGGGCCCGACCACGAGCAGTACTTC	CASSYSGTSGGPDHEQYF